The rows below give T cell receptor beta chains drawn from one sample of a study of blood T cells in healthy people across ages. Each CDR3 protein gets one entry after TCRdb re-called the 5' RACE reads with MiXCR. The sample yields about 1.4 million distinct CDR3 sequences, roughly 64% seen once. The sequenced material came from blood. All receptors derive from a man aged 18-30 years in good health. The CDR3 runs from the conserved cysteine through the conserved F or W. Fields, in order: J gene, D gene, V gene, clone size, CDR3 protein, CDR3 DNA. A D gene is named only where the DNA matches it firmly. Some rows have no size entry. The others give once, few or many, or a class for an expanded clone.

TRBJ2-3 | - | TRBV4-2 | few | CASSQEGPRTDTQYF | TGTGCCAGCAGCCAAGAAGGTCCCCGGACAGATACGCAGTATTTT
TRBJ2-1 | TRBD2 | TRBV6-2/TRBV6-3 | - | CASRAGGVAGGPFNEQFF | TGTGCCAGCAGGGCAGGGGGAGTAGCGGGAGGGCCTTTCAATGAGCAGTTCTTC
TRBJ1-2 | - | TRBV2 | - | CASSEGPQYYGYTF | TGTGCCAGCAGTGAAGGTCCCCAGTACTATGGCTACACCTTC
TRBJ1-4 | - | TRBV4-1 | - | CASSHPFFLDKKNEKLFF | TGCGCCAGCAGCCATCCCTTCTTCCTGGACAAGAAAAATGAAAAACTGTTTTTT
TRBJ2-1 | TRBD2 | TRBV4-1 | - | CASSPRGSGSLDEQFF | TGCGCCAGCAGCCCAAGAGGTAGCGGGAGCTTGGATGAGCAGTTCTTC
TRBJ2-7 | - | TRBV5-1 | - | CASSLGDGHYEQYF | TGCGCCAGCAGCTTGGGGGACGGCCACTACGAGCAGTACTTC
TRBJ2-7 | - | TRBV6-2/TRBV6-3 | few | CASRGTRETYEQYF | TGTGCCAGCAGGGGGACACGAGAGACCTACGAGCAGTACTTC
TRBJ1-1 | - | TRBV6-1 | once | CASTFGGVNTEAFF | TGTGCCAGCACTTTCGGAGGGGTTAACACTGAAGCTTTCTTT
TRBJ1-1 | - | TRBV5-6 | - | CASSPMDSMNTEAFF | TGTGCCAGCAGCCCGATGGATTCCATGAACACTGAAGCTTTCTTT
TRBJ2-5 | - | TRBV2 | few | CASAWGNGQTQYF | TGTGCCAGTGCCTGGGGTAACGGGCAGACCCAGTACTTC
TRBJ2-7 | - | TRBV6-1 | - | CASSERVNSISYEQYF | TGTGCCAGCAGTGAACGCGTTAATTCTATCTCCTACGAGCAGTACTTC
TRBJ1-2 | - | TRBV11-2 | few | CASSLSRGGANYGYTF | TGTGCCAGCAGCTTGTCCCGAGGGGGTGCTAACTATGGCTACACCTTC
TRBJ2-7 | - | TRBV25-1 | few | CASSDVVMSHEQYF | TGTGCCAGCAGTGACGTAGTGATGAGTCACGAGCAGTACTTC
TRBJ2-1 | TRBD1 | TRBV5-6 | - | CASSLQGRWQFF | TGTGCCAGCAGCTTACAGGGGCGGTGGCAGTTCTTC
TRBJ2-1 | TRBD2 | TRBV20-1 | - | CSARAHGRALNEQFF | TGCAGTGCTAGAGCTCACGGGAGGGCCTTAAATGAGCAGTTCTTC
TRBJ1-5 | - | TRBV20-1 | - | CSARTTGRFGNQPQHF | TGCAGTGCTAGAACGACAGGCCGATTTGGCAATCAGCCCCAGCATTTT
TRBJ2-3 | - | TRBV28 | - | CASSLGNDGDTQYF | TGTGCCAGCAGTTTAGGAAACGACGGAGATACGCAGTATTTT
TRBJ2-7 | TRBD1 | TRBV7-8 | once | CASSLEPPGTGSYEQYF | TGTGCCAGCAGCTTAGAACCCCCCGGGACAGGGAGCTACGAGCAGTACTTC
TRBJ2-1 | - | TRBV20-1 | - | CSATSRGDEQFF | TGCAGTGCTACTAGCAGAGGGGATGAGCAGTTCTTC
TRBJ2-5 | - | TRBV27 | - | CASSLTASGGGGRQETQYF | TGTGCCAGCAGTTTAACCGCTAGCGGAGGGGGTGGGCGCCAAGAGACCCAGTACTTC
TRBJ2-4 | TRBD2 | TRBV7-2 | few | CASSPRTSGSNIQYF | TGTGCCAGCAGCCCGAGGACTAGCGGGAGTAACATTCAGTACTTC
TRBJ2-7 | - | TRBV6-2/TRBV6-3 | few | CASSYSKTREQYF | TGTGCCAGCAGTTACTCGAAAACTCGGGAGCAGTACTTC
TRBJ2-2 | TRBD1 | TRBV5-1 | - | CASSLSGTEYGELFF | TGCGCCAGCAGCCTCTCCGGGACAGAGTACGGGGAGCTGTTTTTT
TRBJ1-2 | - | TRBV7-9 | - | CASSADRLYGYTF | TGTGCCAGCAGCGCTGACAGGTTATATGGCTACACCTTC
TRBJ2-3 | - | TRBV27 | few | CASSLSSTWGDTQYF | TGTGCCAGCAGTTTGTCGAGTACCTGGGGGGATACGCAGTATTTT
TRBJ2-5 | - | TRBV7-9 | - | CASSEGLAETQYF | TGTGCCAGCAGCGAAGGGCTAGCAGAGACCCAGTACTTC
TRBJ2-7 | TRBD2 | TRBV27 | - | CASSLRLAGVHEQYF | TGTGCCAGCAGTTTACGGCTAGCGGGAGTTCACGAGCAGTACTTC
TRBJ1-5 | - | TRBV12-3/TRBV12-4 | - | CASSRQRYQPQHF | TGTGCCAGCAGTCGGCAGCGGTATCAGCCCCAGCATTTT
TRBJ2-6 | TRBD1 | TRBV7-9 | - | CASSLLGLQGAYGANVLTF | TGTGCCAGCAGCTTACTGGGTCTTCAGGGGGCTTATGGGGCCAACGTCCTGACTTTC
TRBJ2-5 | - | TRBV7-9 | - | CASSMSLQETQYF | TGTGCCAGCAGCATGTCACTACAAGAGACCCAGTACTTC
TRBJ1-5 | - | TRBV27 | - | CASSLLGVGGPNQPQHF | TGTGCCAGCAGTTTATTGGGTGTGGGGGGGCCGAATCAGCCCCAGCATTTT
TRBJ1-1 | - | TRBV18 | many | CASSRDGSMNTEAFF | TGTGCCAGCTCCCGGGACGGGTCTATGAACACTGAAGCTTTCTTT
TRBJ2-3 | - | TRBV10-3 | - | CAIRSGGPGSTDTRYF | TGTGCCATCAGGTCTGGCGGGCCCGGGAGCACAGATACGCGGTATTTT
TRBJ2-7 | - | TRBV6-1 | - | CASSGVPDLQYEQYF | TGTGCCAGCAGTGGGGTTCCGGATTTACAGTACGAGCAGTACTTC
TRBJ2-3 | TRBD1 | TRBV24-1 | - | CATSDRDRGLSDTQYF | TGTGCCACCAGTGATCGGGACAGGGGGCTTTCAGATACGCAGTATTTT
TRBJ1-4 | - | TRBV9 | - | CASSATGGEEKLFF | TGTGCCAGCAGCGCCACGGGGGGGGAAGAAAAACTGTTTTTT
TRBJ2-7 | TRBD2 | TRBV20-1 | - | CSVSGTSGSYEQYF | TGCAGTGTCTCGGGGACTAGCGGGAGTTACGAGCAGTACTTC